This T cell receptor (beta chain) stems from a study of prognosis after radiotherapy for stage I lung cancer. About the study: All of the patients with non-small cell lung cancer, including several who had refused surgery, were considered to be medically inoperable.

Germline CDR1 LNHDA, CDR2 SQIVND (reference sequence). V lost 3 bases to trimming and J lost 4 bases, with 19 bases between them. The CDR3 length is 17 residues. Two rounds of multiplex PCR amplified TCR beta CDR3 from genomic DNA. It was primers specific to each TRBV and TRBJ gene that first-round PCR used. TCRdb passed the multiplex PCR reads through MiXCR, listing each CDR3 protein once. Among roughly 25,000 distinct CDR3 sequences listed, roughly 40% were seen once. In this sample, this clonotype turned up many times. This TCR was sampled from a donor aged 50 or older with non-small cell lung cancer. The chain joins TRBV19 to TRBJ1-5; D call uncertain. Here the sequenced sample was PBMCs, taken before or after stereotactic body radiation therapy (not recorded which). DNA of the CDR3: TGTGCCAGTAGTATTTCTAGGGCCCTTCTGGGAAATCAGCCCCAGCATTTT. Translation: CASSISRALLGNQPQHF.